The 11 T cell receptor beta chains presented below share a single source sample, sequenced in a study of blood T cell repertoires in COVID-19. Profiled with immunoSEQ multiplex PCR; TCRdb holds only in-frame clones, not every one. The table has 650,000 to 800,000 clones, 70% to 90% seen once. Material: peripheral blood. These TCRs come from a woman in her late teens or twenties with acute or convalescent COVID-19.

The rearrangement uses TRBV5-1 and TRBJ1-4, with TRBD1 matching 8 bases. Trimming took 4 bases from V and 5 from J; bases not matched to a gene: 4. CDR1 is SGHRS, CDR2 YFSETQ, per germline. The CDR3 runs 14 residues. The CDR3 bases are TGCGCCAGCAGCACGACAGGGGTGAATGAAAAACTGTTTTTT. This sequence encodes CASSTTGVNEKLFF.

The chain recombines TRBV18 with TRBJ2-7; 7 nucleotides match TRBD1. The germline V gene has CDR1 KGHSH and CDR2 LQKENI. V gave up 2 bases and J gave up 4 bases; unmatched junction bases: 5. CDR3 length equals 14 residues. The CDR3 sequence is CASSPSDRPYEQYF. The CDR3, as DNA: TGTGCCAGCTCACCATCGGACAGGCCTTACGAGCAGTACTTC. Together with reference TRBV18 and TRBJ2-7, the CDR3 gives the full variable domain: NAGVMQNPRHLVRRRGQEARLRCSPMKGHSHVYWYRQLPEEGLKFMVYLQKENIIDESGMPKERFSAEFPKEGPSILRIQQVVRGDSAAYFCASSPSDRPYEQYFGPGTRLTVT.

A few counts support this clone. V usage is TRBV7-9 and J usage is TRBJ2-5, with D perhaps TRBD1 (5 bases). V lost 3 bases, J lost 5 bases, and 13 bases lay in between. The CDR3 contains 14 residues. Germline CDR1 is SEHNR and CDR2 is FQNEAQ (reference sequence). The CDR3 nucleotides are TGTGCCAGCAGCTTCGACAGACCCCCGGAGACCCAGTACTTC. Residues: CASSFDRPPETQYF.

The chain uses TRBV3-1 (or the pseudogene TRBV3-2) and TRBJ2-2; D is perhaps TRBD1 (5 bases). V was cut by 0 bases and J by 5 bases, with 7 bases left in between. Germline V gene data show CDR1 as LGHDT and CDR2 as YNNKEL (reference sequence). This CDR3 is built from 14 residues. This CDR3 is CASSQDKGTGELFF. CDR3 nucleotide sequence: TGTGCCAGCAGCCAAGATAAGGGGACCGGGGAGCTGTTTTTT.

CDR3 bases: TGCGCCAGCAGCGTGACAGGGGAGGCCTATGGCTACACCTTC. It codes for CASSVTGEAYGYTF. The chain has TRBV5-1 and TRBJ1-2; 8 bases fit TRBD1. The germline V gene has CDR1 SGHRS and CDR2 YFSETQ. J lost 4 bases, V lost 4 bases, and 6 bases had no gene match. This CDR3 is built from 14 residues.

The chain joins TRBV2 to TRBJ1-2, with D tentatively TRBD1 (5 bases). CDR3 length: 14 residues. Trimming left V 2 bases short and J 2 bases short, with 9 bases between. CDR1 is SNHLY, CDR2 FYNNEI, per germline. The CDR3 DNA reads as TGTGCCAGCAGTGAACAGGGTTTAAACTATGGCTACACCTTC. The encoded protein is CASSEQGLNYGYTF. Combining the CDR3 with reference TRBV2 and TRBJ1-2 gives the whole variable domain EPEVTQTPSHQVTQMGQEVILRCVPISNHLYFYWYRQILGQKVEFLVSFYNNEISEKSEIFDDQFSVERPDGSNFTLKIRSTKLEDSAMYFCASSEQGLNYGYTFGSGTRLTVV.

The chain is built from TRBV3-1 (or the pseudogene TRBV3-2) and TRBJ2-7, with 7 positions matching TRBD1. Trimming at V came to 2 bases and at J to 6 bases, leaving 7 bases not matched to a gene. The CDR3 extends over 14 amino acids. Germline CDR1 LGHDT, CDR2 YNNKEL (reference sequence). The CDR3 region is CASSQRGQGSEQYF. The CDR3, as DNA: TGTGCCAGCAGCCAAAGGGGGCAGGGGAGCGAGCAGTACTTC.

The chain combines TRBV18 with TRBJ2-1; weak D call: TRBD2 (5 bases). This CDR3 has 12 amino acids. The V gene lost 2 bases and the J gene lost 6 bases, with 5 bases spanning the gap. Germline CDR1 reads KGHSH; CDR2 reads LQKENI. CDR3 region: CASSPEGNEQFF. The CDR3 region has the DNA TGTGCCAGCTCACCAGAGGGCAATGAGCAGTTCTTC.

The chain carries TRBV9 and TRBJ1-4, with TRBD1 as a possible D gene (5 bases). The CDR3 is 16 amino acids. Trimming shortened V by 0 bases and J by 6 bases, and 15 bases separated the two germline ends. From germline, CDR1 is SGDLS and CDR2 YYNGEE. CDR3 residues: CASSVASGHPDEKLFF. CDR3 DNA sequence: TGTGCCAGCAGCGTAGCTTCAGGACACCCGGATGAAAAACTGTTTTTT. Supplemented by reference TRBV9 and TRBJ1-4, the full variable domain reads DSGVTQTPKHLITATGQRVTLRCSPRSGDLSVYWYQQSLDQGLQFLIQYYNGEERAKGNILERFSAQQFPDLHSELNLSSLELGDSALYFCASSVASGHPDEKLFFGSGTQLSVL.

CDR3 DNA: TGTGCCAGCAGTTTAGATTATCTAGAGGCTTTCTTT. This gives the protein CASSLDYLEAFF. The V call is TRBV12-3 or TRBV12-4, the J call TRBJ1-1; no clear D. CDR3 length: 12 residues. The V and J ends lost 1 base and 11 bases respectively, with 11 bases between them.

V usage is TRBV7-2 and J usage is TRBJ2-3, with D possibly matching TRBD2 (6 bases). Germline-derived CDR1 and CDR2 are SGHTA and FQGNSA. With 6 bases removed from V and 0 bases from J, the gap between germline ends came to 19 bases. The CDR3 consists of 17 residues. CDR3 in amino acids: CASRHSVLAVSTDTQYF. CDR3 DNA: TGTGCCAGCAGGCATTCAGTACTAGCCGTTAGCACAGATACGCAGTATTTT.